This T cell receptor (beta chain) stems from a study of human T cells and chemical hapten exposure. Study-wide results and caveats: Patch test score showed a positive correlation with PT1 expanded TCR counts. With regard to DPC sensitization, TCRs above 1 in 1000 frequency did not change.

About this clonotype itself: The antigen is unknown.

The CDR3 length is 14 residues. With V trimmed by 3 bases and J by 4 bases, 5 bases remained unmatched. CDR1 and CDR2 from the germline V gene are LGHDT and YNNKEL (reference sequence). Unique molecular identifiers were affixed to discrete cDNA molecules within the library. One entry per CDR3 protein, called by TCRdb with MiXCR from the RACE reads. This table has roughly 92,000 distinct CDR3 sequences, around 10% appearing once. Sample time point: patch test 2, 6 weeks after DPC sensitization. The treatment denotes: therapeutic diphenylcyclopropenone sensitization with weekly scalp DPC. Venepuncture was done earlier than the placement of each patch test.

The material sequenced was whole blood, taken in connection with sensitization to the hapten diphenylcyclopropenone (DPC). The origin of this receptor is a woman in her 40s with alopecia areata. Some clones in this sample may be carry-over from other donors' samples. The chain joins TRBV3-1 to TRBJ1-2; TRBD1 aligns across 7 bases. The CDR3 sequence is CASSQGQMVYGYTF. In DNA form, the CDR3 reads TGTGCCAGCAGCCAGGGACAGATGGTCTATGGCTACACCTTC.